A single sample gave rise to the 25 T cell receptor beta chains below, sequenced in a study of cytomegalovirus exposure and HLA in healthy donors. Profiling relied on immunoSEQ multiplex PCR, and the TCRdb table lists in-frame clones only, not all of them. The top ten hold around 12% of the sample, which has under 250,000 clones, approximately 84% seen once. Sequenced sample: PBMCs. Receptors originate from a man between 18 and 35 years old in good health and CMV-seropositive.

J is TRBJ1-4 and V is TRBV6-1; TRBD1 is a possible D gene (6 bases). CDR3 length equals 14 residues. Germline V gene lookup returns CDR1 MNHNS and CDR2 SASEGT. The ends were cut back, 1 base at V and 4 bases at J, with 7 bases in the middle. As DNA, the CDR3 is TGTGCCAGCAGTGAAGAGGGGGGTAATGAAAAACTGTTTTTT. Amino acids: CASSEEGGNEKLFF.

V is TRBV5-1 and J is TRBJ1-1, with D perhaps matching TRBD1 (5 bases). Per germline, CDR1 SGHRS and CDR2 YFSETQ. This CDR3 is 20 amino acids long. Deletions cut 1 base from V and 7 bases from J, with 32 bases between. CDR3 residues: CASSLSQGPLNFGGKNEAFF. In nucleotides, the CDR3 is TGCGCCAGCAGCTTGTCTCAGGGACCATTAAATTTCGGGGGAAAGAATGAAGCTTTCTTT.

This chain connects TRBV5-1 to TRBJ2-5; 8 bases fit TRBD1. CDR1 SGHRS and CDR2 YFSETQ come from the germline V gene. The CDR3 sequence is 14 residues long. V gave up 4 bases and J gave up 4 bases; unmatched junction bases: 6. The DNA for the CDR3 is TGCGCCAGCAGCCCTAGACAGGGGCGAGAGACCCAGTACTTC. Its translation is CASSPRQGRETQYF. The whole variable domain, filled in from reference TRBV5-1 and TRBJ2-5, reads KAGVTQTPRYLIKTRGQQVTLSCSPISGHRSVSWYQQTPGQGLQFLFEYFSETQRNKGNFPGRFSGRQFSNSRSEMNVSTLELGDSALYLCASSPRQGRETQYFGPGTRLLVL.

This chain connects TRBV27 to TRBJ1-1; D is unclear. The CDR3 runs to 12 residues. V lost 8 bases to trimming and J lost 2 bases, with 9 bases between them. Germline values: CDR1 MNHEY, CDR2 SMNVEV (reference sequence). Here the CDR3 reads CASRTGNTEAFF. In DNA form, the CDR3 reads TGTGCCAGCCGAACTGGTAACACTGAAGCTTTCTTT.

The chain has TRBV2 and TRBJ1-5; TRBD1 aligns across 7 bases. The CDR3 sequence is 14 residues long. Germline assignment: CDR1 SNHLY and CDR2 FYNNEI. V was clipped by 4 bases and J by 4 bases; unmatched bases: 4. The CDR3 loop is CASSAGTVNQPQHF. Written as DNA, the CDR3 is TGTGCCAGCAGTGCAGGGACAGTTAATCAGCCCCAGCATTTT.

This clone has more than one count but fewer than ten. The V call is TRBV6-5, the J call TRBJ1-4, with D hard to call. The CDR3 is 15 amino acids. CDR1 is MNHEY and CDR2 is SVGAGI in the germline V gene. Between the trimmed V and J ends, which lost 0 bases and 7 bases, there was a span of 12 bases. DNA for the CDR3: TGTGCCAGCAGTTACTCAGGGCGGGCGTTTGAAAAACTGTTTTTT. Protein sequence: CASSYSGRAFEKLFF.

The CDR3, as DNA: TGTGCCAGCAGCTTACTGCGGGAGGGGAGCACAGATACGCAGTATTTT. It encodes CASSLLREGSTDTQYF. The chain couples TRBV13 to TRBJ2-3; 9 nucleotides match TRBD2. Germline values: CDR1 PRHDT, CDR2 FYEKMQ (reference sequence). V dropped 2 bases and J dropped 0; count of bases not matched to a gene: 3. CDR3 length: 16 residues. The whole variable domain, remainder taken from reference TRBV13 and TRBJ2-3, is AAGVIQSPRHLIKEKRETATLKCYPIPRHDTVYWYQQGPGQDPQFLISFYEKMQSDKGSIPDRFSAQQFSDYHSELNMSSLELGDSALYFCASSLLREGSTDTQYFGPGTRLTVL.

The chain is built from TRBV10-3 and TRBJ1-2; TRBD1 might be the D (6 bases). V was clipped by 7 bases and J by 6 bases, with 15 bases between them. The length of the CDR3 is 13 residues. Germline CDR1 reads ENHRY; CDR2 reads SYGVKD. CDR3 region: CAITPTGAHGYTF. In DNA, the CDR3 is TGTGCCATCACCCCTACGGGGGCTCATGGCTACACCTTC.

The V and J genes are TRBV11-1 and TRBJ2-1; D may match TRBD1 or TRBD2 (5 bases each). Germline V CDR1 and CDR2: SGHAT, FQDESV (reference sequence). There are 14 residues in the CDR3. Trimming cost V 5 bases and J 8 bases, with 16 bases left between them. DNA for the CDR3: TGTGCCAGCAGCCCACGGGGCTATAGCTATGAGCAGTTCTTC. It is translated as CASSPRGYSYEQFF.

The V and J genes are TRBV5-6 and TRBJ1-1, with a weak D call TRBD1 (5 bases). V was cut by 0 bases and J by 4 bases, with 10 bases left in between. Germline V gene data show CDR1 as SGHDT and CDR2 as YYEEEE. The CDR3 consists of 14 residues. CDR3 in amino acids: CASSLVGGATEAFF. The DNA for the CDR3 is TGTGCCAGCAGCTTGGTGGGAGGGGCCACTGAAGCTTTCTTT.

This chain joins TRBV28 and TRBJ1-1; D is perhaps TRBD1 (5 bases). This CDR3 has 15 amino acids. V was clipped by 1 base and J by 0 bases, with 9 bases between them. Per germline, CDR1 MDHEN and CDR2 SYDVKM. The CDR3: CASSLSTGVNTEAFF. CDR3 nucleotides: TGTGCCAGCAGTTTATCCACAGGAGTGAACACTGAAGCTTTCTTT.

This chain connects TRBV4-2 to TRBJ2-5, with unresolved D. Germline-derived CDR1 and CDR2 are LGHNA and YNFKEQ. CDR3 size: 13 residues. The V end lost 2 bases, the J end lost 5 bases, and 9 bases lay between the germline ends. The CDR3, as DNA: TGTGCCAGCAGCCAAAAGCCCACCGAGACCCAGTACTTC. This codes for CASSQKPTETQYF.

CDR3 sequence reads: CASSLAGRGGYTF. The DNA for the CDR3 is TGCGCCAGCAGCTTGGCCGGAAGGGGTGGCTACACCTTC. The J gene is TRBJ1-2, the V gene TRBV5-1, with D possibly being TRBD1 (5 bases). This CDR3 region has 13 residues. V lost 0 bases and J lost 7, with 10 bases in between. Germline V CDR1 and CDR2: SGHRS, YFSETQ.

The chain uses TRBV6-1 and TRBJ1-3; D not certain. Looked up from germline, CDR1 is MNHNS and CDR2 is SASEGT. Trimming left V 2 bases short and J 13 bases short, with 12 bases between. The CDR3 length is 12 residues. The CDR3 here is CASSERGPAIYF. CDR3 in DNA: TGTGCCAGCAGTGAAAGAGGGCCCGCAATATATTTT.

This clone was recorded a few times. CDR3 DNA sequence: TGTGCCAGTAGTATAGGGAGCAGGGGGCAGGTCGAGCAGTACTTC. Protein: CASSIGSRGQVEQYF. The chain uses TRBV19 and TRBJ2-7; 8 bases line up with TRBD1. The CDR3 contains 15 residues. Losses at the gene ends were 1 base for V and 6 bases for J; bases not matched to a gene: 8. CDR1 is LNHDA, CDR2 SQIVND, per germline (reference sequence).

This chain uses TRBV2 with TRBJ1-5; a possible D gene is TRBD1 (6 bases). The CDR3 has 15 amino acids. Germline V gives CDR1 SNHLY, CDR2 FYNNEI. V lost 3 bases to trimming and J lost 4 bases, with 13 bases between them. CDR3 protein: CASSDNRAKNQPQHF. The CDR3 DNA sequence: TGTGCCAGCAGTGATAACAGGGCAAAGAATCAGCCCCAGCATTTT. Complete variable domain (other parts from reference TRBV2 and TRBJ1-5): EPEVTQTPSHQVTQMGQEVILRCVPISNHLYFYWYRQILGQKVEFLVSFYNNEISEKSEIFDDQFSVERPDGSNFTLKIRSTKLEDSAMYFCASSDNRAKNQPQHFGDGTRLSIL.

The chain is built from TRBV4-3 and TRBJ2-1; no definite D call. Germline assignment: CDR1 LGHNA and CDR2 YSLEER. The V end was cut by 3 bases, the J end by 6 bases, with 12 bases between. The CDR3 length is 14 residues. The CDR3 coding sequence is TGCGCCAGCAGCCACCAGCTTTTCCTCAATGAGCAGTTCTTC. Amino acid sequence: CASSHQLFLNEQFF.

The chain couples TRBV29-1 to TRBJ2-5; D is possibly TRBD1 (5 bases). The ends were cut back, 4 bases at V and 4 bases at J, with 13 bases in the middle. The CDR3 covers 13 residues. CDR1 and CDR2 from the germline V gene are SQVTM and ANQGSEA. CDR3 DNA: TGCAGCGTTGCGACCCGCCAGGGAGAGACCCAGTACTTC. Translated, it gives CSVATRQGETQYF.

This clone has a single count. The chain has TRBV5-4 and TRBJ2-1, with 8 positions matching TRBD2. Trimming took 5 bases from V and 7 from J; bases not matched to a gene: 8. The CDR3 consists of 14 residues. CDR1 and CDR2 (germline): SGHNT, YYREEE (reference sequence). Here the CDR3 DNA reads TGTGCCAGCAGTTCTAGCTCGGGGGGGAATGAGCAGTTCTTC. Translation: CASSSSSGGNEQFF.

CDR3: CASSPIGVNTIYF. Written as DNA, the CDR3 is TGTGCCAGCAGCCCCATAGGGGTAAACACCATATATTTT. The chain has TRBV11-2 and TRBJ1-3; D might be TRBD1 (5 bases). V dropped 5 bases and J dropped 6 bases, with 11 bases sitting between them. From germline, CDR1 is SGHAT and CDR2 FQNNGV. The CDR3 covers 13 residues.

The CDR3 loop is CASSLVMGREETQYF. CDR3 nucleotides: TGTGCCAGCAGCTTAGTCATGGGGCGGGAAGAGACCCAGTACTTC. The V call is TRBV7-2, the J call TRBJ2-5, with D perhaps being TRBD1 or TRBD2 (5 bases each). The CDR3 contains 15 residues. Per germline, CDR1 SGHTA and CDR2 FQGNSA. V was shortened by 1 base and J by 3 bases, with 12 bases between the two germline ends.

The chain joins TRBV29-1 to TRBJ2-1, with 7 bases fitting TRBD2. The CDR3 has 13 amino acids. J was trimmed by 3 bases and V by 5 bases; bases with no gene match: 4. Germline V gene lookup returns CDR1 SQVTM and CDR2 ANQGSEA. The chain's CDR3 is CSVLKRDYNEQFF. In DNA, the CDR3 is TGCAGCGTTCTAAAGCGGGACTACAATGAGCAGTTCTTC.

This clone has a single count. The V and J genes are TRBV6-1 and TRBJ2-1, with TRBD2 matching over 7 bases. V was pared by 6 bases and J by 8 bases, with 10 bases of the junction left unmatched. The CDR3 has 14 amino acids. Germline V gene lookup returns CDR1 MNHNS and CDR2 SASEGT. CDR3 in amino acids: CASRSVGGSDEQFF. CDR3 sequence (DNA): TGTGCCAGCAGATCCGTTGGCGGGAGCGATGAGCAGTTCTTC.

The CDR3 DNA reads TGTGCCAGCAGCTCCCTCGGTCTAGCGGGATCCTCCTACAATGAGCAGTTCTTC. Protein product: CASSSLGLAGSSYNEQFF. The chain has TRBV5-4 and TRBJ2-1; 9 positions agree with TRBD2. CDR1 and CDR2 from the germline V gene are SGHNT and YYREEE (reference sequence). The CDR3 extends over 18 amino acids. V dropped 3 bases and J dropped 0; count of bases not matched to a gene: 10.

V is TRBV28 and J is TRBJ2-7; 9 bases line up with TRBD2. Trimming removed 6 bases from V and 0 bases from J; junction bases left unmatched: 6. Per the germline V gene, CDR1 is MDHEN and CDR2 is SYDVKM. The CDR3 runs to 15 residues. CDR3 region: CASSLLAGPSYEQYF. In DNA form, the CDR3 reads TGTGCCAGCAGCCTTCTAGCGGGACCCTCCTACGAGCAGTACTTC. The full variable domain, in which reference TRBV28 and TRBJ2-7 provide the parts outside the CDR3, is DVKVTQSSRYLVKRTGEKVFLECVQDMDHENMFWYRQDPGLGLRLIYFSYDVKMKEKGDIPEGYSVSREKKERFSLILESASTNQTSMYLCASSLLAGPSYEQYFGPGTRLTVT.